This T cell receptor beta chain was retrieved from a study of T cell changes during pregnancy in multiple sclerosis. Assay: immunoSEQ multiplex PCR; the TCRdb copy retains only in-frame clones and omits some. Counted here are tens of thousands of clones, roughly 93% occurring once; the ten biggest clones make up about 0.84%. Germline assignment: CDR1 ENHRY and CDR2 SYGVKD. This CDR3 is 13 amino acids long. V lost 10 bases and J 3 bases, leaving 12 bases between the germline ends. This clonotype was sampled from a female donor with multiple sclerosis, enrolled in a pregnancy study. Material: peripheral blood, obtained in the third trimester of pregnancy. The chain is built from TRBV10-3 and TRBJ1-4; TRBD1 might be the D (6 bases). CDR3 residues: CATAGAANEKLFF. CDR3 bases: TGTGCCACAGCAGGGGCGGCTAATGAAAAACTGTTTTTT.